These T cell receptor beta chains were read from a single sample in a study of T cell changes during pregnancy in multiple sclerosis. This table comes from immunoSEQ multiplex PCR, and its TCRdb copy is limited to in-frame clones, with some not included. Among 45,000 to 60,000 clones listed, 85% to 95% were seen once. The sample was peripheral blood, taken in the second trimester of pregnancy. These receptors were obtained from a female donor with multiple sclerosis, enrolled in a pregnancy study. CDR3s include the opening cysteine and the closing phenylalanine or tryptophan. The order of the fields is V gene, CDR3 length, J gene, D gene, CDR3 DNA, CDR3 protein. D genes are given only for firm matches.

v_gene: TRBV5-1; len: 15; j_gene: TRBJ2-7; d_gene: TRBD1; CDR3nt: TGCGCCAGCAGCGGCGGCCGGGACAGAAAGTACGAGCAGTACTTC; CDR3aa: CASSGGRDRKYEQYF
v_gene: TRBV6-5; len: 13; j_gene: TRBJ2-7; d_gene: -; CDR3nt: TGTGCCAGCAGTGGAGGATCCTCCTACGAGCAGTACTTC; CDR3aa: CASSGGSSYEQYF
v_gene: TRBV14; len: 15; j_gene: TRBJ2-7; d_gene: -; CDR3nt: TGTGCCAGCAGCCAAAGGAATCAGGTACCCTACGAGCAGTACTTC; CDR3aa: CASSQRNQVPYEQYF
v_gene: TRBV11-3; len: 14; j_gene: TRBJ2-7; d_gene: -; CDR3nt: TGTGCCAGCAGCTTAGATGGTCCAGCGGGCGAGCAGTACTTC; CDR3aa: CASSLDGPAGEQYF
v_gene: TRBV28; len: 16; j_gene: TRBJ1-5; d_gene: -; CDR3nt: TGTGCCAGCAGTCCCCACCTGGGGGCAGGTGATCAGCCCCAGCATTTT; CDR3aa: CASSPHLGAGDQPQHF
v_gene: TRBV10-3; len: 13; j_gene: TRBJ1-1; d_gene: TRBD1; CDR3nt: TGTGCCATCAGGGGACAGCAGAACACTGAAGCTTTCTTT; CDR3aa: CAIRGQQNTEAFF
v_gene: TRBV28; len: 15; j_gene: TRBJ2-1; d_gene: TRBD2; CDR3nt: TGTGCCGAAAGGGCTAGCGGGGGACTCTACAATGAGCAGTTCTTC; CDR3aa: CAERASGGLYNEQFF
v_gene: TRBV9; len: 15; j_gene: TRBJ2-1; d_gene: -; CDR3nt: TGTGCCAGCAGCGTACGCGGCGGTCCTCCTTCGGAGCAGTTCTTC; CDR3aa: CASSVRGGPPSEQFF
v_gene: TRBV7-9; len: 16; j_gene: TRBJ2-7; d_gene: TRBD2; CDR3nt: TGTGCCAGCAGCGGGGGACTAGCGGGTACGTCCTACGAGCAGTACTTC; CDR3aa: CASSGGLAGTSYEQYF
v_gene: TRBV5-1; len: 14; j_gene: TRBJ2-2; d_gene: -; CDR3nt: TGCGCCAGCAGCTTGTCCAGGGCGAACGGGGAGCTGTTTTTT; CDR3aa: CASSLSRANGELFF
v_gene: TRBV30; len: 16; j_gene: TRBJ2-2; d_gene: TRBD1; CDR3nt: TGTGCCTGGAGTGGACCAGGGGGCGCAGGCACCGGGGAGCTGTTTTTT; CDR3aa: CAWSGPGGAGTGELFF
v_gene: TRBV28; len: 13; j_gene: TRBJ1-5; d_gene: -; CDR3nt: TGTGCCAGCAGTGACACAGGCTATCAGCCCCAGCATTTT; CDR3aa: CASSDTGYQPQHF